This T cell receptor beta chain was obtained from a study of blood T cell repertoires in COVID-19. The overall study: The United States, Italy and Spain were the sources of the acute and convalescent COVID-19 samples. T cells, B-cell-depleted T cells, or PBMCs supplied cDNA or gDNA.

This CDR3 is built from 17 residues. CDR1 is SGHTA, CDR2 FQGNSA, per germline. V lost 2 bases and J 6 bases, leaving 17 bases between the germline ends. As originally analysed: Estimates of nucleated cell counts were drawn from the amplification of reference gene primers. The assay was immunoSEQ multiplex PCR, and TCRdb's table has in-frame clones only and misses some. V, J and clone size are taken as reported in that table, and D and trimming were inferred from the DNA itself. The profile shows 200,000 to 250,000 clones, less than 90% of them singletons. The V call is TRBV7-2, the J call TRBJ1-6; a weak D match, TRBD1 (5 bases). Sequencing was done on a sample of peripheral blood. This TCR was sampled from a woman aged 60-75 years who had recovered from COVID-19. This chain's CDR3 is CASSLRPGGLGNSPLHF. Written as DNA, the CDR3 is TGTGCCAGCAGCTTACGCCCGGGGGGTTTGGGTAATTCACCCCTCCACTTT.